One sample yielded the 29 T cell receptor beta chains listed below, sequenced in a study of blood T cell repertoires in COVID-19 (dated by TCRdb to 2020 to 2022). Library creation used the immunoSEQ multiplex PCR assay. TCRdb's version of the immuneACCESS table is confined to in-frame rearrangements and falls short of the full clone set. An unresolved V gene accounts for under half of the shortfall where checked; the remainder is of unknown origin. The sample contains about 75,000 clones, about nine tenths of them found a single time. Of the sample, around 5.8% is held by the ten largest clones. The sequenced sample was peripheral blood. These receptors were obtained from a woman in her fifties or sixties with acute or convalescent COVID-19.

V is TRBV7-3 and J is TRBJ2-3; D is perhaps TRBD2 (5 bases). This CDR3 region has 16 residues. In germline, CDR1 is SGHTA, CDR2 FQGTGA. Trimming pared 3 bases from V and 2 bases from J, leaving 15 bases between. The chain's CDR3 is CASSLSPSGYTDTQYF. DNA of the CDR3: TGTGCCAGCAGCTTGAGTCCAAGCGGATACACAGATACGCAGTATTTT.

The J gene is TRBJ2-7, the V gene TRBV6-5; possible D gene TRBD1, 6 bases. Germline CDR1 MNHEY, CDR2 SVGAGI. V lost 6 bases to trimming and J lost 2 bases, with 17 bases between them. The CDR3 loop spans 15 amino acids. CDR3 bases: TGTGCCAGCAGCTCCCCAGGGGACACGACCTACGAGCAGTACTTC. Its translation is CASSSPGDTTYEQYF.

The V gene is TRBV9, the J gene TRBJ2-5; the D is unclear. V gave up 4 bases and J gave up 2 bases, with 15 bases separating them. CDR3 length: 15 amino acids. Germline values: CDR1 SGDLS, CDR2 YYNGEE. The CDR3 region is CASSLGSSPQETQYF. CDR3 nucleotides: TGTGCCAGCAGCCTTGGAAGTAGCCCACAAGAGACCCAGTACTTC.

The chain uses TRBV15 and TRBJ2-3; D not resolved. The CDR3 runs to 15 residues. V gave up 8 bases and J gave up 5 bases, with 20 bases separating them. Germline V lookup: CDR1 LNHNV, CDR2 YYDKDF (reference sequence). This CDR3 reads CATQTLEFIQDTQYF. CDR3 nucleotide sequence: TGTGCCACCCAGACTCTGGAGTTTATTCAAGATACGCAGTATTTT. The full variable domain, in which reference TRBV15 and TRBJ2-3 provide the parts outside the CDR3, is DAMVIQNPRYQVTQFGKPVTLSCSQTLNHNVMYWYQQKSSQAPKLLFHYYDKDFNNEADTPDNFQSRRPNTSFCFLDIRSPGLGDTAMYLCATQTLEFIQDTQYFGPGTRLTVL.

CDR3 sequence reads: CASSVLASGSTDTQYF. Here the CDR3 DNA reads TGTGCCAGCAGTGTCCTCGCTAGCGGGAGCACAGATACGCAGTATTTT. The chain carries TRBV2 and TRBJ2-3; 8 bases are a match to TRBD2. There are 16 residues in the CDR3. J was trimmed by 0 bases and V by 4 bases; bases with no gene match: 6. Per the germline V gene, CDR1 is SNHLY and CDR2 is FYNNEI.

The gene calls are TRBV5-4 and TRBJ2-3; 9 bases are a match to TRBD1. The CDR3 runs to 15 residues. Germline values: CDR1 SGHNT, CDR2 YYREEE (reference sequence). J gave up 2 bases and V 0 bases, and 1 base lay outside the gene matches. The CDR3 loop reads CASSLGTGVTDTQYF. The CDR3 DNA reads TGTGCCAGCAGCTTGGGGACAGGGGTCACAGATACGCAGTATTTT.

This clone was picked up a small number of times. This chain connects TRBV5-6 to TRBJ1-2, with 7 bases fitting TRBD1. Per the germline V gene, CDR1 is SGHDT and CDR2 is YYEEEE. The CDR3 covers 14 residues. Germline trimming cut 0 bases from V and 4 bases from J; bases unmatched to any gene: 3. The CDR3 region has the DNA TGTGCCAGCAGCTTGGGGGACAGCCCCTATGGCTACACCTTC. Its translation: CASSLGDSPYGYTF. Complete variable domain (other parts from reference TRBV5-6 and TRBJ1-2): DAGVTQSPTHLIKTRGQQVTLRCSPKSGHDTVSWYQQALGQGPQFIFQYYEEEERQRGNFPDRFSGHQFPNYSSELNVNALLLGDSALYLCASSLGDSPYGYTFGSGTRLTVV.

This chain joins TRBV5-1 and TRBJ1-6, with a tentative D call TRBD1 (6 bases). V gave up 4 bases and J gave up 3 bases, with 11 bases separating them. The CDR3 covers 15 residues. Germline V gene lookup returns CDR1 SGHRS and CDR2 YFSETQ. For the CDR3, the DNA is TGCGCCAGCAGCGAGGGACAAAACTATAATTCACCCCTCCACTTT. It encodes CASSEGQNYNSPLHF.

This sequence joins TRBV7-9 and TRBJ2-1, with D unresolved. CDR1 and CDR2 from the germline V gene are SEHNR and FQNEAQ (reference sequence). The CDR3 runs to 17 residues. Trimming took off 0 bases at V and 0 bases at J, with 12 bases between the two ends. CDR3 protein: CASSLALALSSYNEQFF. In nucleotides, the CDR3 is TGTGCCAGCAGCTTAGCGCTCGCCCTGAGCTCCTACAATGAGCAGTTCTTC.

Here the CDR3 DNA reads TGTGCCAGCAGCGTAGGCGGGGGGGCCTACAATGAGCAGTTCTTC. Protein: CASSVGGGAYNEQFF. The J gene is TRBJ2-1, the V gene TRBV9; 9 bases map to TRBD2. The CDR3 covers 15 residues. The V and J ends lost 0 bases and 2 bases, in that order; junction bases with no gene match: 0. From germline, CDR1 is SGDLS and CDR2 YYNGEE. The whole variable domain, filled in from reference TRBV9 and TRBJ2-1, reads DSGVTQTPKHLITATGQRVTLRCSPRSGDLSVYWYQQSLDQGLQFLIQYYNGEERAKGNILERFSAQQFPDLHSELNLSSLELGDSALYFCASSVGGGAYNEQFFGPGTRLTVL.

The J gene is TRBJ1-3, the V gene TRBV5-6; TRBD1 matches at 9 bases. Germline V lookup: CDR1 SGHDT, CDR2 YYEEEE. This CDR3 has 16 amino acids. Trimming cost V 6 bases and J 4 bases; bases outside gene matches: 11. CDR3 sequence: CASTAAGQGSGNTIYF. DNA of the CDR3: TGTGCCAGCACCGCGGCGGGACAGGGTTCGGGAAACACCATATATTTT.

This clone has only a few counts. The J gene is TRBJ2-7, the V gene TRBV2; the D gene is possibly TRBD2 (6 bases). V was cut by 3 bases and J by 5 bases, with 11 bases left in between. The CDR3 contains 13 residues. The germline V gene encodes CDR1 SNHLY and CDR2 FYNNEI. Written as DNA, the CDR3 is TGTGCCAGCAGTGATCCCCCGGGGGACGAGCAGTACTTC. Amino acids: CASSDPPGDEQYF. Full variable domain (missing parts from reference TRBV2 and TRBJ2-7): EPEVTQTPSHQVTQMGQEVILRCVPISNHLYFYWYRQILGQKVEFLVSFYNNEISEKSEIFDDQFSVERPDGSNFTLKIRSTKLEDSAMYFCASSDPPGDEQYFGPGTRLTVT.

The CDR3 bases are TGTGCCAGCAGATCAGGGGTTGGGTACTCTGGGGCCAACGTCCTGACTTTC. Translation gives CASRSGVGYSGANVLTF. The chain has TRBV11-2 and TRBJ2-6; weak D call: TRBD1 (6 bases). The V gene lost 6 bases and the J gene lost 0 bases, with 15 bases spanning the gap. The germline V gene has CDR1 SGHAT and CDR2 FQNNGV. The CDR3 is made up of 17 amino acids.

The J gene is TRBJ1-1, the V gene TRBV18; 9 bases align to TRBD1. This CDR3 spans 15 amino acids. Trimming took 6 bases from V and 6 from J; bases not matched to a gene: 11. The V gene's germline CDR1 is KGHSH and CDR2 LQKENI. CDR3: CASSQTGQGKSEAFF. CDR3 nucleotide sequence: TGTGCCAGCTCCCAAACGGGACAGGGAAAGTCTGAAGCTTTCTTT.

This chain links TRBV6-1 with TRBJ1-1; 7 nucleotides match TRBD1. The CDR3 has 17 amino acids. CDR1 MNHNS and CDR2 SASEGT come from the germline V gene. The trim removed 0 bases at V and 1 base at J, leaving 8 bases unmatched. The CDR3 protein is CASSEAHLGQSNTEAFF. In DNA form, the CDR3 reads TGTGCCAGCAGTGAAGCGCACCTGGGACAGTCGAACACTGAAGCTTTCTTT.

The V gene is TRBV5-6, the J gene TRBJ1-5; tentative D call: TRBD1 (5 bases). The CDR3 is made up of 12 amino acids. V was shortened by 4 bases and J by 5 bases, with 7 bases between the two germline ends. Germline V gene data show CDR1 as SGHDT and CDR2 as YYEEEE. DNA of the CDR3: TGTGCCAGCAGCCTAGGGGATCAGCCCCAGCATTTT. Residues: CASSLGDQPQHF.

This sequence joins TRBV10-3 and TRBJ2-7; tentatively, D is TRBD1 (6 bases). Germline CDR1 is ENHRY and CDR2 is SYGVKD. Trimming removed 2 bases at V and 3 bases at J, with 11 bases between. The CDR3 has 14 residues. Here the CDR3 DNA reads TGTGCCATCAGTGAGCTCCCGGGACACTACGAGCAGTACTTC. It encodes CAISELPGHYEQYF.

CDR3 loop: CASSLGQSNTEAFF. CDR3 coding DNA: TGTGCCAGCAGCTTGGGACAGTCGAACACTGAAGCTTTCTTT. The genes are TRBV5-6 and TRBJ1-1; a weak D match, TRBD1 (5 bases). Germline V gives CDR1 SGHDT, CDR2 YYEEEE. V lost 0 bases and J lost 1, with 7 bases in between. This CDR3 is 14 amino acids long.

The chain employs TRBV6-5 and TRBJ2-4; D possibly corresponds to TRBD2 (6 bases). Germline V gives CDR1 MNHEY, CDR2 SVGAGI. The V and J ends lost 4 bases and 0 bases respectively, with 13 bases between them. The CDR3 covers 16 residues. The CDR3 nucleotides are TGTGCCAGCAGTTCGCGGGACTCATTAGCCAAAAACATTCAGTACTTC. Its protein product is CASSSRDSLAKNIQYF.

V usage is TRBV28 and J usage is TRBJ2-7; TRBD2 matches 9 bases. This CDR3 has 15 residues. The J segment lost 9 bases and the V segment lost 4 bases, leaving 13 bases of the junction unmatched. CDR1 is MDHEN, CDR2 SYDVKM, per germline. The CDR3 nucleotides are TGTGCCAGCAGTTCTTCCGGGGGGCGTAGCGGGAGGCAGTACTTC. Residues: CASSSSGGRSGRQYF.

This clone was observed a single time. The V gene is TRBV14, the J gene TRBJ1-6; tentatively, D is TRBD1 (6 bases). Per germline, CDR1 SGHDN and CDR2 FVKESK. This CDR3 comprises 15 residues. The V gene lost 4 bases and the J gene lost 5 bases, with 12 bases spanning the gap. For the CDR3, the DNA is TGTGCCAGCAGCCCCAGACAGGCCCATAATTCACCCCTCCACTTT. This codes for CASSPRQAHNSPLHF.

V usage is TRBV19 and J usage is TRBJ2-4; 7 bases are shared with TRBD2. The CDR3 has 15 amino acids. The V gene end was trimmed by 6 bases and the J gene end by 8 bases; junction bases not matched to a gene: 13. Germline CDR1 is LNHDA and CDR2 is SQIVND (reference sequence). This CDR3 reads CASRGGGKGVDIQYF. CDR3 coding DNA: TGTGCCAGTAGAGGCGGGGGTAAGGGTGTAGACATTCAGTACTTC. Complete variable domain (other parts from reference TRBV19 and TRBJ2-4): DGGITQSPKYLFRKEGQNVTLSCEQNLNHDAMYWYRQDPGQGLRLIYYSQIVNDFQKGDIAEGYSVSREKKESFPLTVTSAQKNPTAFYLCASRGGGKGVDIQYFGAGTRLSVL.

The genes are TRBV7-9 and TRBJ2-3; weak D call: TRBD2 (5 bases). From germline, CDR1 is SEHNR and CDR2 FQNEAQ (reference sequence). The CDR3 sequence is 15 residues long. V was trimmed by 2 bases and J by 1 base, leaving 10 bases between them. Written as DNA, the CDR3 is TGTGCCAGCAGCTTAAGCCGGGATGGCACAGATACGCAGTATTTT. It specifies CASSLSRDGTDTQYF. Full variable domain (missing parts from reference TRBV7-9 and TRBJ2-3): DTGVSQNPRHKITKRGQNVTFRCDPISEHNRLYWYRQTLGQGPEFLTYFQNEAQLEKSRLLSDRFSAERPKGSFSTLEIQRTEQGDSAMYLCASSLSRDGTDTQYFGPGTRLTVL.

The chain uses TRBV27 and TRBJ2-6; D gene unclear. V was cut by 5 bases and J by 0 bases, with 17 bases left in between. Germline assignment: CDR1 MNHEY and CDR2 SMNVEV (reference sequence). The CDR3 runs 18 residues. This CDR3 reads CASSERVQSFSGANVLTF. The CDR3 nucleotides read TGTGCCAGCAGTGAAAGAGTACAGAGCTTCTCTGGGGCCAACGTCCTGACTTTC.

This sequence joins TRBV29-1 and TRBJ1-5; D is ambiguous. The CDR3 sequence is 12 residues long. Germline lookup yields CDR1 SQVTM and CDR2 ANQGSEA. Trimming removed 5 bases from V and 5 bases from J, with 10 bases in between. The CDR3 loop reads CSVRLEHQPQHF. In DNA, the CDR3 is TGCAGCGTTAGACTAGAGCATCAGCCCCAGCATTTT.

The rearrangement links TRBV7-6 to TRBJ2-1; TRBD2 matches at 13 bases. After removal of 5 bases from V and 6 bases from J, the junction contained 4 bases not matched to a gene. The CDR3 extends over 15 amino acids. Germline V gives CDR1 SGHVS, CDR2 FNYEAQ. The CDR3, as DNA: TGTGCCAGCAGCCCTACTAGCGGGGGGGCCAATGAGCAGTTCTTC. Protein sequence: CASSPTSGGANEQFF.

The V call is TRBV30, the J call TRBJ2-7, with D perhaps TRBD1 (6 bases). The CDR3 runs to 13 residues. V was cut by 4 bases and J by 2 bases, with 12 bases left in between. Looked up from germline, CDR1 is GTSNPN and CDR2 is SVGIG (reference sequence). The CDR3 nucleotides read TGTGCCTGGACCGTACAGGGCCCCTACGAGCAGTACTTC. It translates to CAWTVQGPYEQYF.

The genes are TRBV28 and TRBJ2-5; 8 positions match TRBD1. The length of the CDR3 is 14 residues. Germline assignment: CDR1 MDHEN and CDR2 SYDVKM. The V and J ends lost 4 bases and 4 bases, in that order; junction bases with no gene match: 5. As DNA, the CDR3 is TGTGCCAGCAGTTCCAGGGGGCTCGGAGAGACCCAGTACTTC. This translates into CASSSRGLGETQYF.

The V call is TRBV7-2, the J call TRBJ2-1, with 11 bases lining up with TRBD2. V gave up 0 bases and J gave up 3 bases; unmatched junction bases: 4. The CDR3 is 17 amino acids. Germline values: CDR1 SGHTA, CDR2 FQGNSA. CDR3 in DNA: TGTGCCAGCAGCTTAGCAATAACTAGCGGGAGCTACAATGAGCAGTTCTTC. Translating it yields CASSLAITSGSYNEQFF.